This entry describes one T cell receptor (beta chain). The data stem from a study of blood T cell repertoires in COVID-19. Turning to the study itself: T cells, B-cell-depleted T cells, or PBMCs supplied cDNA or gDNA.

Germline assignment: CDR1 KGHSY and CDR2 FQNENV. This CDR3 spans 14 amino acids. V shed 4 bases and J 9 bases; nucleotides not matched to a gene: 9. Source study methods: Nucleated cell counts were estimated from reference gene primer amplification. The repertoire was sequenced with immunoSEQ multiplex PCR; TCRdb's copy has only in-frame clones and lacks some. V and J calls and clone size are copied from that table; D and trimming were computed from the DNA. Among some 120,000 clones listed, 80% to 90% were seen once. This chain joins TRBV16 and TRBJ2-1; 7 bases match TRBD2. The clonotype originates from a woman aged 45-65 years with acute or convalescent COVID-19. Input material: peripheral blood. The DNA of the CDR3 is TGTGCCAGCAGCCTTCTACAGACGGGGGGTGAGCAGTTCTTC. This encodes CASSLLQTGGEQFF.